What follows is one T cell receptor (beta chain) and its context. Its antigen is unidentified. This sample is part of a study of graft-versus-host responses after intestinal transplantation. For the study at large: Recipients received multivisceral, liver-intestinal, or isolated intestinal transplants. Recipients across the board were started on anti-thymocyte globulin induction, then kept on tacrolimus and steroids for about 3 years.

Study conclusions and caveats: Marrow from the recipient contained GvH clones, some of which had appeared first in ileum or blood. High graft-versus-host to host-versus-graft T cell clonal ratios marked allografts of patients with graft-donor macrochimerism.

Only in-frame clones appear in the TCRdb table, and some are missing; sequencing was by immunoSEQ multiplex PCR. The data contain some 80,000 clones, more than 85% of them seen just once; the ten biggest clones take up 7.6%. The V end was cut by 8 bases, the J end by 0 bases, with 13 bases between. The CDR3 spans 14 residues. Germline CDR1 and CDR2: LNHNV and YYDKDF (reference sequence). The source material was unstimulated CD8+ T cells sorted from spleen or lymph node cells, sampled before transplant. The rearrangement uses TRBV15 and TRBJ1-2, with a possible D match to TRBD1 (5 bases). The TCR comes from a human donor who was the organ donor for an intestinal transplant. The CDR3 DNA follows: TGTGCCACCGAGGAGAAGGGGCCTAACTATGGCTACACCTTC. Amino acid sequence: CATEEKGPNYGYTF.